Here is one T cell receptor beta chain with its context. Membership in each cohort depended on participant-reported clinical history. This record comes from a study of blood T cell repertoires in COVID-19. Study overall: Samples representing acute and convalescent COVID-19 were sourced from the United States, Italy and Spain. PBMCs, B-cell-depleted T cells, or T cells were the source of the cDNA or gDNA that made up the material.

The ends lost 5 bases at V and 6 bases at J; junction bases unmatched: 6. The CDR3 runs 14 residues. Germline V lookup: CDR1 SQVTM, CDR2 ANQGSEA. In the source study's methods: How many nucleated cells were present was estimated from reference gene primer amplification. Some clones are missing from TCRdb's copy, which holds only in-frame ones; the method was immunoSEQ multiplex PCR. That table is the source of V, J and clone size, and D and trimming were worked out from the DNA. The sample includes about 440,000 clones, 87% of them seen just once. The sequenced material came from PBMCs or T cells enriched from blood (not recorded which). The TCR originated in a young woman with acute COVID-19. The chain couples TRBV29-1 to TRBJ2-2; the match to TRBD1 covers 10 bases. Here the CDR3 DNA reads TGCAGCGTTAATCCGGGACAGGGGTCCGGGGAGCTGTTTTTT. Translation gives CSVNPGQGSGELFF.